These 4 T cell receptor beta chains were sequenced from one sample in a study of molecular identifiers for immune sequencing clone quantification. Each CDR3 protein gets one entry after TCRdb re-called the PCR reads with MiXCR. Found here are 15,000 to 20,000 distinct CDR3 sequences, about a fifth of them singletons; the top ten hold about 6.4%. The sequenced sample consisted of naive CD8+ T cells from blood, with Jurkat cell RNA spiked in. The subset was: FACS-sorted CD8+CD4-CCR7+CD45RA+ naive T cells. Receptors originate from a human donor in good health. Some libraries in this study had Jurkat cell RNA spiked in.

By share, this clonotype ranks as medium-sized (0.01 to 0.1%). This chain joins TRBV6-2 or TRBV6-3 and TRBJ2-2; 13 bases match TRBD2. V gave up 4 bases and J gave up 3 bases; unmatched junction bases: 5. This CDR3 spans 17 amino acids. Germline assignment: CDR1 MNHEY and CDR2 SVGEGT. In DNA form, the CDR3 reads TGTGCCAGCAGTTCTCCGGGACTAGCGGGATACACCGGGGAGCTGTTTTTT. It specifies CASSSPGLAGYTGELFF.

This clonotype was detected many times. J is TRBJ2-1 and V is TRBV4-2; D is uncertain. CDR1 and CDR2 (germline): LGHNA, YNFKEQ. The CDR3 is 19 amino acids. The V and J ends lost 0 bases and 0 bases respectively, with 18 bases between them. CDR3 in amino acids: CASSQEGPVITSSYNEQFF. CDR3 coding DNA: TGTGCCAGCAGCCAAGAAGGGCCAGTTATAACCTCCTCCTACAATGAGCAGTTCTTC.

Worth noting for this clonotype: A much larger clone is a single base away; this may be a read error. This chain links TRBV10-3 with TRBJ2-7, with D possibly being TRBD1 (5 bases). CDR1 is ENHRY, CDR2 SYGVKD, per germline. The CDR3 runs to 12 residues. Here the CDR3 DNA reads TGTGCCATCAGTGGTCGACAGTACGGGCAGTACTTC. This gives the protein CAISGRQYGQYF.

In its sample, this clonotype ranks as medium-sized. The CDR3 spells CASSLWSETQYF. In DNA, the CDR3 is TGTGCCAGCAGCTTATGGTCGGAGACCCAGTACTTC. The V gene is TRBV7-2, the J gene TRBJ2-5; no reliable D call. CDR1 is SGHTA and CDR2 is FQGNSA in the germline V gene. V was clipped by 2 bases and J by 5 bases, with 6 bases between them. The CDR3 consists of 12 residues.